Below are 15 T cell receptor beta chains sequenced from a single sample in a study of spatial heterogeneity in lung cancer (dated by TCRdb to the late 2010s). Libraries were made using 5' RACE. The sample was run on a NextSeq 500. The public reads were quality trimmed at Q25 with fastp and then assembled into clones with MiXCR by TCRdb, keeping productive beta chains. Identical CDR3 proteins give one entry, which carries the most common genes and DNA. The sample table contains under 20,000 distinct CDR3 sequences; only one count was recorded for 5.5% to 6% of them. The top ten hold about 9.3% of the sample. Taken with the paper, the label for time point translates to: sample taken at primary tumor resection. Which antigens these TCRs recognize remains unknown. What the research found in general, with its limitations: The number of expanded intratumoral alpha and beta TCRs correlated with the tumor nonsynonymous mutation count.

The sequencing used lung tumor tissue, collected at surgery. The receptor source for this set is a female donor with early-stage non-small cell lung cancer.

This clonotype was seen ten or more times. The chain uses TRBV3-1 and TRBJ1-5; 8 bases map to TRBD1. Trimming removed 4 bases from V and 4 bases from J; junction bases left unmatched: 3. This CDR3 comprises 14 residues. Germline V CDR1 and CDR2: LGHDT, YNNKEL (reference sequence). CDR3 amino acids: CASSPGQGNQPQHF. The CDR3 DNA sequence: TGTGCCAGCAGCCCAGGACAGGGAAATCAGCCCCAGCATTTT.

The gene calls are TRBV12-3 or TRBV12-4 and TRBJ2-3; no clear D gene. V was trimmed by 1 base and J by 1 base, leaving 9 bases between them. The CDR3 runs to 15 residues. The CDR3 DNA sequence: TGTGCCAGCAGTTTAGACGGAACCGGCACAGATACGCAGTATTTT. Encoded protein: CASSLDGTGTDTQYF.

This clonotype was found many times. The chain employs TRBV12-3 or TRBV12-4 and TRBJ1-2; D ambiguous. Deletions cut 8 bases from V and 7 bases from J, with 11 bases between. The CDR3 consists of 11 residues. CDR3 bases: TGTGCCAGCCGCCAGCTGTCTGGCTACACCTTC. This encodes CASRQLSGYTF.

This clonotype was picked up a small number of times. This chain's CDR3 is CSASRPAFNYGYTF. The CDR3, as DNA: TGCAGTGCTAGTCGGCCAGCCTTCAACTATGGCTACACCTTC. The V call is TRBV20-1, the J call TRBJ1-2; D gene uncertain. CDR3 length: 14 amino acids. Germline CDR1 is DFQATT and CDR2 is SNEGSKA (reference sequence). V was trimmed by 3 bases and J by 2 bases, leaving 13 bases between them.

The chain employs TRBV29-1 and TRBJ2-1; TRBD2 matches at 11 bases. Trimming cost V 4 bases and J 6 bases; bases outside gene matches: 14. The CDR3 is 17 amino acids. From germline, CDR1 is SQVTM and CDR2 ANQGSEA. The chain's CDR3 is CSVALAGAWSTANEQFF. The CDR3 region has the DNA TGCAGCGTTGCACTAGCGGGAGCTTGGTCGACGGCCAATGAGCAGTTCTTC.

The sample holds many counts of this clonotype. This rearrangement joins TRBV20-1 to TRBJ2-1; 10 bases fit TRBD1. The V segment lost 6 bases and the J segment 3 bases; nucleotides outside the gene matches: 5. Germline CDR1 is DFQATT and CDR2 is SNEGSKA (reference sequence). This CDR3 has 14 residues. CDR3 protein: CSARTGGDYNEQFF. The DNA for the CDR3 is TGCAGTGCCAGGACAGGGGGAGACTACAATGAGCAGTTCTTC.

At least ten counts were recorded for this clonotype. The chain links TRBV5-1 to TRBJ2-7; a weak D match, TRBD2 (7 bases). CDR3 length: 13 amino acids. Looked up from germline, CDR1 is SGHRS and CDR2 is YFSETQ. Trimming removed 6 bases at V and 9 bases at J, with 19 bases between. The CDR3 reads CASTLPGGLGQYF. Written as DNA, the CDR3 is TGCGCCAGCACCCTCCCGGGGGGCCTGGGGCAGTACTTC.

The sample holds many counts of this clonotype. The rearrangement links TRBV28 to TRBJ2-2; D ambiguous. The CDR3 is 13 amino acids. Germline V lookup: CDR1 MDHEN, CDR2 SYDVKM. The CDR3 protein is CGSYSANTGELFF. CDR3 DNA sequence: TGTGGGTCCTATTCTGCAAACACCGGGGAGCTGTTTTTT.

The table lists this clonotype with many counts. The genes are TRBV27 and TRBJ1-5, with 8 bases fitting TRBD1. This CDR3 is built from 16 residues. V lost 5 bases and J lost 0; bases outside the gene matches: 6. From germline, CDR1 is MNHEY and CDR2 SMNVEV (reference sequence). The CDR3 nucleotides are TGTGCCAGCAGTCCAGCAGGACAGGGTAGCAATCAGCCCCAGCATTTT. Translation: CASSPAGQGSNQPQHF.

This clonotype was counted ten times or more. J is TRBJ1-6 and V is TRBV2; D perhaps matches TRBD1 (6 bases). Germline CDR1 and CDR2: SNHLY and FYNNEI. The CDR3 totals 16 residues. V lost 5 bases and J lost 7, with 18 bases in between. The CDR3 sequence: CASSLQGTAKNSPLHF. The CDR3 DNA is TGTGCCAGCAGTTTGCAGGGGACCGCGAAGAATTCACCCCTCCACTTT.

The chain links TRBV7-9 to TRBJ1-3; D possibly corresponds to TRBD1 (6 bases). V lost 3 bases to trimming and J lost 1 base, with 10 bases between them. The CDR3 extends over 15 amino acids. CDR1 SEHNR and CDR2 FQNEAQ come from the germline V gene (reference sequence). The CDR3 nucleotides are TGTGCCAGCAGCTTGGAGGGGGGATCTGGAAACACCATATATTTT. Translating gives CASSLEGGSGNTIYF.

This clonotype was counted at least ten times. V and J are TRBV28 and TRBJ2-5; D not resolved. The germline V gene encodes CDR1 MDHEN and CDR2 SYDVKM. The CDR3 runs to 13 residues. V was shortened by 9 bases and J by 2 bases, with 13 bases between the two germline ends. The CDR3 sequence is CASLDGSQETQYF. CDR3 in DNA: TGTGCCAGTCTCGACGGGTCGCAAGAGACCCAGTACTTC. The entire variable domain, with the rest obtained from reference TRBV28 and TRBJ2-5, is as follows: DVKVTQSSRYLVKRTGEKVFLECVQDMDHENMFWYRQDPGLGLRLIYFSYDVKMKEKGDIPEGYSVSREKKERFSLILESASTNQTSMYLCASLDGSQETQYFGPGTRLLVL.

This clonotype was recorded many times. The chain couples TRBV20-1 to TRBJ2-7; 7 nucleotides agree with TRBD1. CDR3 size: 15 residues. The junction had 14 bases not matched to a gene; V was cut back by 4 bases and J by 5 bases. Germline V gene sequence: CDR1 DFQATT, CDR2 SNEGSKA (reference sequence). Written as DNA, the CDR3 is TGCAGTGCTATTCCCGCTAGACAGGGCAGGAACGAGCAGTACTTC. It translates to CSAIPARQGRNEQYF.

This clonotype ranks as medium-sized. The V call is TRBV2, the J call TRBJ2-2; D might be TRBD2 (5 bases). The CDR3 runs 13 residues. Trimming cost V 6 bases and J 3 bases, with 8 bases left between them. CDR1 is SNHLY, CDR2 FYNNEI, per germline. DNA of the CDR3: TGTGCCAGCAGGTTCGGGGACACCGGGGAGCTGTTTTTT. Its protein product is CASRFGDTGELFF.

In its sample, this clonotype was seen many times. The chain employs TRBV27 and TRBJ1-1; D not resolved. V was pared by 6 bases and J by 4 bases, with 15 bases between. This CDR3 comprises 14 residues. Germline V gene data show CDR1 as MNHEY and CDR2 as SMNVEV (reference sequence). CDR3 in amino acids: CASSRAAAVTEAFF. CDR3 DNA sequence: TGTGCCAGCAGCCGCGCGGCCGCCGTCACTGAAGCTTTCTTT.